Listed below are T cell receptor beta chains from one sample, sequenced in a study of T cells in Graves' hyperthyroidism and ophthalmopathy. TCRdb reanalysed the multiplex PCR reads using MiXCR and keeps one entry per CDR3 protein. The sample has hundreds of thousands of distinct CDR3 sequences, around 13% seen once; the top ten hold around 9.2%. Sample: blood. The source of these receptors is a woman aged 18-29 years with Graves' hyperthyroidism. Each CDR3 is given with its conserved first and last residue. The D gene is left open where the match is weak. Part of the rows lack a size; the others show once, few, many or a class for expanded clones.

V gene: TRBV15; D gene: NA; clone size: many; J gene: TRBJ1-5; CDR3 protein: CATSSVHSNQPQHF; CDR3 DNA: TGTGCCACCAGCAGTGTACATAGCAATCAGCCCCAGCATTTT
V gene: TRBV5-1; D gene: NA; clone size: many; J gene: TRBJ1-1; CDR3 protein: CASRPREGSGAAWAEAFF; CDR3 DNA: TGCGCCAGCAGGCCTCGGGAGGGTTCCGGGGCGGCGTGGGCTGAAGCTTTCTTT
V gene: TRBV3-1; D gene: NA; clone size: many; J gene: TRBJ2-7; CDR3 protein: CASSQDYEREQYF; CDR3 DNA: TGTGCCAGCAGCCAAGATTACGAGAGGGAGCAGTACTTC
V gene: TRBV2; D gene: NA; clone size: many; J gene: TRBJ1-2; CDR3 protein: CASRTDSNYGYTF; CDR3 DNA: TGTGCCAGCAGGACGGATTCAAACTATGGCTACACCTTC
V gene: TRBV4-1; D gene: NA; clone size: NA; J gene: TRBJ1-6; CDR3 protein: CASSQDSGGGSPLHF; CDR3 DNA: TGCGCCAGCAGCCAAGATTCGGGCGGGGGTTCACCCCTCCACTTT
V gene: TRBV28; D gene: TRBD1; clone size: many; J gene: TRBJ1-2; CDR3 protein: CASSLGQGSNGYTF; CDR3 DNA: TGTGCCAGCAGCTTGGGACAGGGCTCGAATGGCTACACCTTC
V gene: TRBV20-1; D gene: NA; clone size: many; J gene: TRBJ1-1; CDR3 protein: CSAIGRTEAFF; CDR3 DNA: TGCAGTGCTATAGGACGTACTGAAGCTTTCTTT
V gene: TRBV5-5; D gene: TRBD1; clone size: few; J gene: TRBJ2-4; CDR3 protein: CASSRSGTAENIQYF; CDR3 DNA: TGTGCCAGCAGCCGGTCCGGGACAGCCGAAAACATTCAGTACTTC
V gene: TRBV20-1; D gene: TRBD1; clone size: NA; J gene: TRBJ1-2; CDR3 protein: CSAVLTGEVGYTF; CDR3 DNA: TGCAGTGCTGTTTTAACAGGGGAAGTGGGCTACACCTTC
V gene: TRBV12-3/TRBV12-4; D gene: NA; clone size: many; J gene: TRBJ1-2; CDR3 protein: CASSLARTDNYGYTF; CDR3 DNA: TGTGCCAGCAGCCTAGCACGGACAGATAACTATGGCTACACCTTC
V gene: TRBV7-2; D gene: NA; clone size: few; J gene: TRBJ2-7; CDR3 protein: CASSLAGRGTYEQYF; CDR3 DNA: TGTGCCAGCAGCTTAGCGGGTCGCGGGACCTACGAGCAGTACTTC
V gene: TRBV18; D gene: TRBD1; clone size: many; J gene: TRBJ2-7; CDR3 protein: CASSGTVQYEQYF; CDR3 DNA: TGTGCCAGCTCCGGGACAGTTCAGTACGAGCAGTACTTC
V gene: TRBV7-9; D gene: NA; clone size: NA; J gene: TRBJ1-1; CDR3 protein: CASSFEGSQNTEAFF; CDR3 DNA: TGTGCCAGCAGCTTCGAGGGCAGTCAGAACACTGAAGCTTTCTTT
V gene: TRBV14; D gene: TRBD1; clone size: NA; J gene: TRBJ1-3; CDR3 protein: CASSQGGRDRAFFSGNTIYF; CDR3 DNA: TGTGCCAGCAGCCAAGGAGGCCGGGACAGAGCCTTTTTCTCTGGAAACACCATATATTTT
V gene: TRBV5-1; D gene: TRBD2; clone size: many; J gene: TRBJ2-1; CDR3 protein: CASRGLAVYNEQFF; CDR3 DNA: TGCGCCAGTCGGGGACTAGCGGTCTACAATGAGCAGTTCTTC
V gene: TRBV5-1; D gene: TRBD1; clone size: many; J gene: TRBJ2-1; CDR3 protein: CASRDRGQANEQFF; CDR3 DNA: TGCGCCAGCAGAGACAGGGGGCAGGCCAATGAGCAGTTCTTC
V gene: TRBV20-1; D gene: NA; clone size: NA; J gene: TRBJ1-6; CDR3 protein: CSARTAPLHF; CDR3 DNA: TGCAGTGCTAGGACAGCACCCCTCCACTTT
V gene: TRBV6-2/TRBV6-3; D gene: TRBD2; clone size: NA; J gene: TRBJ2-7; CDR3 protein: CASSALAGGKDEQYF; CDR3 DNA: TGTGCCAGCAGTGCACTAGCGGGAGGAAAGGACGAGCAGTACTTC
V gene: TRBV7-9; D gene: NA; clone size: NA; J gene: TRBJ2-4; CDR3 protein: CASSLTMGPGNIQYF; CDR3 DNA: TGTGCCAGCAGCTTAACCATGGGGCCAGGTAACATTCAGTACTTC
V gene: TRBV28; D gene: TRBD2; clone size: many; J gene: TRBJ2-7; CDR3 protein: CASSLLLPGGGEYEQYF; CDR3 DNA: TGTGCCAGCAGTCTCCTTCTTCCCGGGGGGGGAGAATACGAGCAGTACTTC
V gene: TRBV5-1; D gene: NA; clone size: many; J gene: TRBJ2-7; CDR3 protein: CASSLDGPTSSYEQYF; CDR3 DNA: TGCGCCAGCAGCTTGGATGGACCCACTTCCTCCTACGAGCAGTACTTC
V gene: TRBV7-9; D gene: TRBD2; clone size: many; J gene: TRBJ2-1; CDR3 protein: CASSSPGLAGGPSYNEQFF; CDR3 DNA: TGTGCCAGCAGCTCCCCGGGACTAGCGGGAGGGCCCTCCTACAATGAGCAGTTCTTC
V gene: TRBV19; D gene: TRBD2; clone size: few; J gene: TRBJ2-2; CDR3 protein: CASRLRGGQNTGELFF; CDR3 DNA: TGTGCCAGTCGGCTTCGGGGGGGTCAGAACACCGGGGAGCTGTTTTTT
V gene: TRBV9; D gene: TRBD1; clone size: few; J gene: TRBJ2-7; CDR3 protein: CASSVGRAGGEQYF; CDR3 DNA: TGTGCCAGCAGCGTAGGGCGAGCAGGGGGCGAGCAGTACTTC
V gene: TRBV3-1; D gene: TRBD2; clone size: many; J gene: TRBJ2-3; CDR3 protein: CASSHLQQRTSGRDTDTQYF; CDR3 DNA: TGTGCCAGCAGCCACCTGCAGCAACGGACTAGCGGGAGGGACACAGATACGCAGTATTTT
V gene: TRBV12-3/TRBV12-4; D gene: NA; clone size: NA; J gene: TRBJ2-1; CDR3 protein: CASRGARGNEQFF; CDR3 DNA: TGTGCCAGCAGGGGGGCCCGAGGGAATGAGCAGTTCTTC
V gene: TRBV9; D gene: NA; clone size: NA; J gene: TRBJ1-1; CDR3 protein: CASSVEQAGVAFF; CDR3 DNA: TGTGCCAGCAGCGTAGAACAGGCAGGTGTAGCTTTCTTT
V gene: TRBV15; D gene: TRBD2; clone size: many; J gene: TRBJ2-1; CDR3 protein: CATSGSRGLAGEAEQFF; CDR3 DNA: TGTGCCACCAGCGGATCACGGGGACTAGCGGGAGAAGCTGAGCAGTTCTTC
V gene: TRBV5-1; D gene: TRBD1; clone size: many; J gene: TRBJ1-6; CDR3 protein: CASRTGPNSPLHF; CDR3 DNA: TGCGCCAGCAGGACAGGGCCCAATTCACCCCTCCACTTT
V gene: TRBV6-1; D gene: NA; clone size: many; J gene: TRBJ2-5; CDR3 protein: CAYGDGLKYQETQYF; CDR3 DNA: TGTGCCTACGGTGACGGACTCAAGTACCAAGAGACCCAGTACTTC
V gene: TRBV9; D gene: TRBD2; clone size: few; J gene: TRBJ2-2; CDR3 protein: CASSETSGRRVGELFF; CDR3 DNA: TGTGCCAGCAGCGAGACTAGCGGGAGAAGAGTCGGGGAGCTGTTTTTT
V gene: TRBV4-1; D gene: TRBD1; clone size: many; J gene: TRBJ1-1; CDR3 protein: CASSQTGAEAFF; CDR3 DNA: TGCGCCAGCAGCCAGACAGGGGCTGAAGCTTTCTTT
V gene: TRBV20-1; D gene: TRBD1; clone size: many; J gene: TRBJ2-2; CDR3 protein: CSASQGVDTGELFF; CDR3 DNA: TGCAGTGCATCACAGGGGGTGGACACCGGGGAGCTGTTTTTT
V gene: TRBV7-3; D gene: TRBD2; clone size: many; J gene: TRBJ2-1; CDR3 protein: CASSLRSPTSGRSSRYNEQFF; CDR3 DNA: TGTGCCAGCAGCTTAAGGTCCCCGACTAGCGGAAGGAGCTCGAGATACAATGAGCAGTTCTTC
V gene: TRBV18; D gene: TRBD2; clone size: NA; J gene: TRBJ2-7; CDR3 protein: CASSPSGGAGEQYF; CDR3 DNA: TGTGCCAGCTCACCTAGCGGGGGGGCCGGCGAGCAGTACTTC
V gene: TRBV20-1; D gene: TRBD1; clone size: many; J gene: TRBJ2-1; CDR3 protein: CSARDLGQGAWFGSDEQFF; CDR3 DNA: TGCAGTGCTAGAGATCTAGGGCAGGGGGCATGGTTCGGTTCGGATGAGCAGTTCTTC
V gene: TRBV15; D gene: TRBD2; clone size: many; J gene: TRBJ2-1; CDR3 protein: CATSRDLLAGTGNEQFF; CDR3 DNA: TGTGCCACCAGCAGAGATCTACTAGCGGGTACGGGCAATGAGCAGTTCTTC